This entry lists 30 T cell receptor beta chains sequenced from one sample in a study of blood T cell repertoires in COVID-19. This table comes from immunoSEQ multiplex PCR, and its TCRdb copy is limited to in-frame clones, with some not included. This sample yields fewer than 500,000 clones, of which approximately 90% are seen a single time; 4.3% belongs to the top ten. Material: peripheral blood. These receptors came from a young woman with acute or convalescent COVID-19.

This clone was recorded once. The CDR3 DNA reads TGTGCCAGCAGCTTGGGACTAGTGAGGGAAAATGAGCAGTTCTTC. Its protein product is CASSLGLVRENEQFF. This chain connects TRBV11-3 to TRBJ2-1; TRBD2 matches at 8 bases. Per germline, CDR1 SGHNT and CDR2 YENEEA. This CDR3 region has 15 residues. J lost 7 bases, V lost 3 bases, and 8 bases had no gene match.

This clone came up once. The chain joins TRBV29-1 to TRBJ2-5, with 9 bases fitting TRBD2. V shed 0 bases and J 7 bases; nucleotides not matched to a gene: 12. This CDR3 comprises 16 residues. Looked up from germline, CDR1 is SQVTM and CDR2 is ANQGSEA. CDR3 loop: CSVEDRQRGAWGTQYF. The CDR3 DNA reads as TGCAGCGTTGAAGATCGCCAGCGGGGGGCTTGGGGGACCCAGTACTTC.

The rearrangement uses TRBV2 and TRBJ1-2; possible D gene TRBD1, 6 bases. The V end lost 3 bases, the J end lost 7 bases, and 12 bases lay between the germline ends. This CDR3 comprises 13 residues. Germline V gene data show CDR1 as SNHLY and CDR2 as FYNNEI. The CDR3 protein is CASSERGFGGYTF. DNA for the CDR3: TGTGCCAGCAGTGAGAGGGGGTTCGGTGGCTACACCTTC.

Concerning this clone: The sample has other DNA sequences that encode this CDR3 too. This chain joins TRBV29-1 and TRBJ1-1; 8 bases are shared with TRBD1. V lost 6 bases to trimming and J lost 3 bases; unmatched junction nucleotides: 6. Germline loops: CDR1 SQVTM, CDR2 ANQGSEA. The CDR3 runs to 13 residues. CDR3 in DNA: TGCAGCGTAGGACAGGGAGGTGACACTGAAGCTTTCTTT. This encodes CSVGQGGDTEAFF.

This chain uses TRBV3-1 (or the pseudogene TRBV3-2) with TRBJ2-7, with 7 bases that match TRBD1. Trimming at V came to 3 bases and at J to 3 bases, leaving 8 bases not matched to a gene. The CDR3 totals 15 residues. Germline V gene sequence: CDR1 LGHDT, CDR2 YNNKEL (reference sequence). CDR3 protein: CASSQRPGGYYEQYF. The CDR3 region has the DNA TGTGCCAGCAGCCAGCGCCCAGGGGGTTACTACGAGCAGTACTTC.

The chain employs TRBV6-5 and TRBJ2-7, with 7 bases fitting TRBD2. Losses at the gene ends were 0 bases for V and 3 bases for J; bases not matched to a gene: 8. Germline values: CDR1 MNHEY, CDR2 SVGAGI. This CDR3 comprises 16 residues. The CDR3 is CASSYSATSIGYEQYF. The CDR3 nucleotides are TGTGCCAGCAGTTACTCTGCGACTAGCATTGGCTACGAGCAGTACTTC.

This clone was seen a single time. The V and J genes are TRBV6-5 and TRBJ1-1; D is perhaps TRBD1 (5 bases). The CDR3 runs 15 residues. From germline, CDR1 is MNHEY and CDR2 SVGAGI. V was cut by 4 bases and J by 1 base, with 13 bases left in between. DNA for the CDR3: TGTGCCAGCAGTTCGGCGGGGGGAGGGAACACTGAAGCTTTCTTT. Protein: CASSSAGGGNTEAFF.

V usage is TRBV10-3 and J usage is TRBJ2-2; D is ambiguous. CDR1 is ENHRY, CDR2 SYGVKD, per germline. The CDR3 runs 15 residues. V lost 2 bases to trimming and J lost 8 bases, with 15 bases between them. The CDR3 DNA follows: TGTGCCATCAGTGAGCCGAGACTGTTTTTGGGGGAGCTGTTTTTT. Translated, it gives CAISEPRLFLGELFF.

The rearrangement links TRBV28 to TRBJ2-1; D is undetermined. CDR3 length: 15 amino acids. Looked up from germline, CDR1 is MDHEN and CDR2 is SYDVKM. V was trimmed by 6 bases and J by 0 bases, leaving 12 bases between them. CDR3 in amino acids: CASRSRPSSYNEQFF. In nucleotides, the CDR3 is TGTGCCAGCAGGTCGCGGCCGAGCTCCTACAATGAGCAGTTCTTC.

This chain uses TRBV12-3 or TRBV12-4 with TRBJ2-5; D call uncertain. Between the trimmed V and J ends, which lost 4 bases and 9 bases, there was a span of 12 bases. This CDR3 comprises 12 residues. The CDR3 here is CASSSTALSQYF. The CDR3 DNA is TGTGCCAGCAGTTCTACCGCCTTATCCCAGTACTTC.

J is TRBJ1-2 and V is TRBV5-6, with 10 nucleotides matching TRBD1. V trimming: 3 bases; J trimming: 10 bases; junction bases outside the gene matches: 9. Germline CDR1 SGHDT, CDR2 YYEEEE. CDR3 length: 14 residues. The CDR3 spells CASSYTGTGAAYTF. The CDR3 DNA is TGTGCCAGCAGCTACACCGGGACAGGGGCAGCCTACACCTTC.

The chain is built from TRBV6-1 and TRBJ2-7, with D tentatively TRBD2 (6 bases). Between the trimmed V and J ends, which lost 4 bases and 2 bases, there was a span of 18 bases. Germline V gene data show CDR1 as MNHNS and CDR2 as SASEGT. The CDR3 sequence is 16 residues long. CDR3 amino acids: CASSALGGADPYEQYF. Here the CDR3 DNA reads TGTGCCAGCAGTGCGCTCGGCGGGGCCGACCCCTACGAGCAGTACTTC.

The CDR3 here is CASSFLTTSSTDTQYF. The CDR3 coding sequence is TGCGCCAGCAGCTTCCTTACGACTAGCAGCACAGATACGCAGTATTTT. The V gene is TRBV5-1, the J gene TRBJ2-3; TRBD2 matches 7 bases. Unmatched junction bases numbered 6, after V lost 2 bases and J lost 0 bases. In germline, CDR1 is SGHRS, CDR2 YFSETQ. This CDR3 has 16 residues.

The CDR3 spells CASSYSGGWTEAFF. In nucleotides, the CDR3 is TGTGCCAGCAGTTACTCAGGGGGTTGGACTGAAGCTTTCTTT. The rearrangement links TRBV6-2 or TRBV6-3 to TRBJ1-1; TRBD1 might be the D (6 bases). V lost 0 bases and J 5 bases, leaving 10 bases between the germline ends. The germline CDR1 and CDR2 sequences are MNHEY and SVGEGT. CDR3 size: 14 residues.

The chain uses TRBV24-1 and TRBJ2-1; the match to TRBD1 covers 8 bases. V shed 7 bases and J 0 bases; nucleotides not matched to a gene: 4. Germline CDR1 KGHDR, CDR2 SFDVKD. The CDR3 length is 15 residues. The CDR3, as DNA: TGTGCCACCAGCCCAACAGGGGGCTCCTACAATGAGCAGTTCTTC. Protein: CATSPTGGSYNEQFF.

DNA for the CDR3: TGTGCCAGCAGGTCACAGGGTCCCATGAACACTGAAGCTTTCTTT. Its translation: CASRSQGPMNTEAFF. V usage is TRBV7-9 and J usage is TRBJ1-1; perhaps TRBD1 as D (6 bases). CDR1 and CDR2 from the germline V gene are SEHNR and FQNEAQ (reference sequence). The CDR3 consists of 15 residues. The V and J ends lost 6 bases and 0 bases respectively, with 14 bases between them.

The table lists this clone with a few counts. In nucleotides, the CDR3 is TGCGCCAGCAGCCCCGCGGACAGCTACGAGCAGTACTTC. This sequence encodes CASSPADSYEQYF. The chain carries TRBV4-1 and TRBJ2-7; D may be TRBD1 (6 bases). This CDR3 comprises 13 residues. Trimming left V 4 bases short and J 3 bases short, with 10 bases between. CDR1 MGHRA and CDR2 YSYEKL come from the germline V gene.

The CDR3 DNA reads TGTGCCAGCAGCTTAACCAGGGGCAATGAGCAGTTCTTC. Translating it yields CASSLTRGNEQFF. The V call is TRBV7-3, the J call TRBJ2-1; the D gene is possibly TRBD1 (6 bases). With 0 bases removed from V and 6 bases from J, the gap between germline ends came to 6 bases. Germline loops: CDR1 SGHTA, CDR2 FQGTGA. The CDR3 covers 13 residues.

CDR3 bases: TGTGCCAGCAGCTTGGTTGGGCCTGGCACTGAAGCTTTCTTT. It encodes CASSLVGPGTEAFF. This chain joins TRBV5-6 and TRBJ1-1; D uncertain. The germline CDR1 and CDR2 sequences are SGHDT and YYEEEE. Trimming removed 0 bases from V and 4 bases from J, with 10 bases in between. The CDR3 covers 14 residues.

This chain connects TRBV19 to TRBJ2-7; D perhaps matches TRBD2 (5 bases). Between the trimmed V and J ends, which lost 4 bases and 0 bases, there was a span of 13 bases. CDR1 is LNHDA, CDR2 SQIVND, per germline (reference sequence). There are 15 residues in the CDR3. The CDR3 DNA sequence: TGTGCCAGTAGTAAGCGGACGGAAATCTCCTACGAGCAGTACTTC. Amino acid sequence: CASSKRTEISYEQYF.

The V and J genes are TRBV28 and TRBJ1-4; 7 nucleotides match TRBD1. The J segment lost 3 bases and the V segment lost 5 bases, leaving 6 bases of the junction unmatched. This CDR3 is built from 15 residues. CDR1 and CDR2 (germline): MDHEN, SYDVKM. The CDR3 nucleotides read TGTGCCAGCAGTCACCGACAGGGCCCTAATGAAAAACTGTTTTTT. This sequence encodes CASSHRQGPNEKLFF.

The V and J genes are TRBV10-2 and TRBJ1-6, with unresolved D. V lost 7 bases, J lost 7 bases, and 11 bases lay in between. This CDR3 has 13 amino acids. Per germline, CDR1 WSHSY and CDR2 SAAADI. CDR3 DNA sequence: TGCGCCAGCATAGAGGGTTCAAATTCACCCCTCCACTTT. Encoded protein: CASIEGSNSPLHF.

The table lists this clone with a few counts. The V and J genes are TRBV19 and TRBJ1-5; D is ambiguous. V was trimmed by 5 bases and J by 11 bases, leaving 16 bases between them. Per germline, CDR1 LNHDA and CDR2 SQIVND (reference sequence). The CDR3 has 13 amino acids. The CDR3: CASSRTQALSQHF. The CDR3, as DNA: TGTGCCAGTAGTCGCACTCAGGCCCTGTCCCAGCATTTT. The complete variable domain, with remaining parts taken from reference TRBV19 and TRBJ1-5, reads DGGITQSPKYLFRKEGQNVTLSCEQNLNHDAMYWYRQDPGQGLRLIYYSQIVNDFQKGDIAEGYSVSREKKESFPLTVTSAQKNPTAFYLCASSRTQALSQHFGDGTRLSIL.

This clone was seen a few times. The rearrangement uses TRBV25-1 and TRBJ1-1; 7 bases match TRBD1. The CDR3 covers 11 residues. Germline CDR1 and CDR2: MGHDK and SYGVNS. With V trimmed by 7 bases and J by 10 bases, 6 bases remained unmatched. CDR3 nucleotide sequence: TGTGCCAGCACCCAGGGGGTCCGAGCTTTCTTT. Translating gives CASTQGVRAFF.

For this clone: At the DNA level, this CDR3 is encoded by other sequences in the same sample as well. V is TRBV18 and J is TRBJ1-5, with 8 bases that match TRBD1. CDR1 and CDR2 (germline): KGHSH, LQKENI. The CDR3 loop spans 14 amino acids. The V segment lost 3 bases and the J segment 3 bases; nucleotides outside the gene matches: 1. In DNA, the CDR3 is TGTGCCAGCTCACCGGGACAGGTCAATCAGCCCCAGCATTTT. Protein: CASSPGQVNQPQHF.

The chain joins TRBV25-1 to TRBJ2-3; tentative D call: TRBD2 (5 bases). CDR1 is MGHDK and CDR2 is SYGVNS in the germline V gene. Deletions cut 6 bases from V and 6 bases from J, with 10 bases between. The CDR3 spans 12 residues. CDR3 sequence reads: CASRTSGDTQYF. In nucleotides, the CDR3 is TGTGCCAGCAGGACTTCGGGGGATACGCAGTATTTT.

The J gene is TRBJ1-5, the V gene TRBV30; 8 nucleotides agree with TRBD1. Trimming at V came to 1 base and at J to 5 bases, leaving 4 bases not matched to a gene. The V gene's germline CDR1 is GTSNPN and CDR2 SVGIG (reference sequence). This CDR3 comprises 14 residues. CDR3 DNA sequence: TGTGCCTGGAGTGGCGGACAGGGAGATCAGCCCCAGCATTTT. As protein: CAWSGGQGDQPQHF.

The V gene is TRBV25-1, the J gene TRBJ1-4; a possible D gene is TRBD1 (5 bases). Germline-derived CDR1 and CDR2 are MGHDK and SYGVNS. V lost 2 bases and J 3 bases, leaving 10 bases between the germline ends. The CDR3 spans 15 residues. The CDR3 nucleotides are TGTGCCAGCAGTGAAGAGTGGGGGGCTAATGAAAAACTGTTTTTT. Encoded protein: CASSEEWGANEKLFF. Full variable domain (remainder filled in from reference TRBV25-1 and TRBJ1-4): EADIYQTPRYLVIGTGKKITLECSQTMGHDKMYWYQQDPGMELHLIHYSYGVNSTEKGDLSSESTVSRIRTEHFPLTLESARPSHTSQYLCASSEEWGANEKLFFGSGTQLSVL.

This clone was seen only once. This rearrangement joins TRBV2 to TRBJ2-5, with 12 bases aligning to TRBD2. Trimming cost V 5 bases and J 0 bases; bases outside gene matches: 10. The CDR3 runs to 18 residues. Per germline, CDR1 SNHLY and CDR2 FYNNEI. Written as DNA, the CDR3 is TGTGCCAGCAGTCCTACGGCGACTAGCGGGGGCAACCAAGAGACCCAGTACTTC. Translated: CASSPTATSGGNQETQYF.

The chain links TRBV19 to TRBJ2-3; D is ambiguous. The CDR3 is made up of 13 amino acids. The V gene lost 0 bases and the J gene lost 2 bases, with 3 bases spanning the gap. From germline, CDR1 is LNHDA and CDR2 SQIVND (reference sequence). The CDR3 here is CASSIDHTDTQYF. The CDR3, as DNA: TGTGCCAGTAGTATAGACCACACAGATACGCAGTATTTT.